These 3 T cell receptor beta chains were sequenced from one sample in a study of naive and memory T cell subsets. An equimolar mix of two oligonucleotides served as the beta constant-region primer for TRBC1 and TRBC2. Four rounds of PCR amplified the ligated cDNA using nested alpha and beta constant-region primers plus SP2. TCRdb processed the UMI-ligation and nested PCR reads anew with MiXCR; each CDR3 protein has one entry. The sample carries more than 100,000 distinct CDR3 sequences, around a third recorded once. The sample was central memory CD4+ T cells from blood. These receptor sequences come from a human donor in good health.

This clonotype was seen a few times. CDR3 loop: CASNRLANEQFF. CDR3 DNA sequence: TGTGCCAGCAATCGACTAGCGAATGAGCAGTTCTTC. The rearrangement joins TRBV6-2 or TRBV6-3 to TRBJ2-1, with TRBD2 matching over 8 bases. There are 12 residues in the CDR3. The junction had 3 bases not matched to a gene; V was cut back by 7 bases and J by 7 bases. Germline-derived CDR1 and CDR2 are MNHEY and SVGEGT.

The CDR3 DNA reads as TGTGCCAGTAGTACATCCGGGGAAACCGGGGAGCTGTTTTTT. This encodes CASSTSGETGELFF. The V and J genes are TRBV19 and TRBJ2-2; tentatively, D is TRBD2 (5 bases). The CDR3 covers 14 residues. Trimming removed 4 bases from V and 5 bases from J, with 11 bases in between. CDR1 and CDR2 from the germline V gene are LNHDA and SQIVND (reference sequence).

The chain employs TRBV27 and TRBJ2-7; the D gene is possibly TRBD1 (5 bases). Germline V gives CDR1 MNHEY, CDR2 SMNVEV (reference sequence). The CDR3 runs 13 residues. Trimming pared 6 bases from V and 4 bases from J, leaving 13 bases between. CDR3 DNA sequence: TGTGCCAGCAGACGATTGCAGGGTTACGAGCAGTACTTC. It encodes CASRRLQGYEQYF.